A selection of T cell receptor beta chains follows, all from one sample in a study of early T cells in non-severe SARS-CoV-2 infection. TCRdb reanalysed the 5' RACE reads using MiXCR and keeps one entry per CDR3 protein. The table records about 71,000 distinct CDR3 sequences, roughly an eighth of them present only once. Sequenced input: whole blood. Receptors originate from an adult who was a healthcare worker with PCR-confirmed SARS-CoV-2 infection or an uninfected control (not recorded which). CDR3s leave out the opening cysteine and the closing phenylalanine or tryptophan. The order of the fields is V gene, J gene, CDR3 protein.

v_call: TRBV3-1
j_call: TRBJ1-2
cdr3_aa: ASSQGTVPNYGYT

v_call: TRBV13
j_call: TRBJ1-4
cdr3_aa: ASSLEGEKLF

v_call: TRBV12-3/TRBV12-4
j_call: TRBJ2-5
cdr3_aa: ASSPTSGVASQY

v_call: TRBV4-2
j_call: TRBJ1-2
cdr3_aa: ASSSPTGGNYGYT

v_call: TRBV19
j_call: TRBJ2-7
cdr3_aa: ASRLTGSFNEQY

v_call: TRBV20-1
j_call: TRBJ2-1
cdr3_aa: SAAPVAGGYNEQF

v_call: TRBV7-9
j_call: TRBJ2-3
cdr3_aa: ASSSPVSPTDTQY

v_call: TRBV20-1
j_call: TRBJ2-5
cdr3_aa: SAQVGVQETQY

v_call: TRBV4-2
j_call: TRBJ2-5
cdr3_aa: ASSRGTSGDQETQY

v_call: TRBV29-1
j_call: TRBJ1-1
cdr3_aa: SALGVNTEAF

v_call: TRBV25-1
j_call: TRBJ1-5
cdr3_aa: ASSEYQSNQPQH

v_call: TRBV2
j_call: TRBJ2-1
cdr3_aa: ASSGLAGAYNEQF

v_call: TRBV6-1
j_call: TRBJ2-7
cdr3_aa: ASSPTSGGANEQY

v_call: TRBV20-1
j_call: TRBJ2-5
cdr3_aa: SATDRGKETQY

v_call: TRBV19
j_call: TRBJ2-7
cdr3_aa: ASSFTSGLYEQY

v_call: TRBV5-1
j_call: TRBJ1-4
cdr3_aa: ASSLESGTGGTNEKLF

v_call: TRBV20-1
j_call: TRBJ2-7
cdr3_aa: SASVNSGYEQY

v_call: TRBV10-3
j_call: TRBJ2-1
cdr3_aa: AISGQRPGLAGGWNEQF

v_call: TRBV28
j_call: TRBJ2-4
cdr3_aa: ASRDGQNIQY

v_call: TRBV19
j_call: TRBJ2-1
cdr3_aa: ASSSAGLAGGLYNEQF

v_call: TRBV5-1
j_call: TRBJ1-6
cdr3_aa: ASREGNNSPLH

v_call: TRBV28
j_call: TRBJ2-1
cdr3_aa: ASSPPRGTNEQF

v_call: TRBV12-3/TRBV12-4
j_call: TRBJ1-3
cdr3_aa: ASSPIRGLSGNTIY

v_call: TRBV4-1
j_call: TRBJ1-4
cdr3_aa: ASSPWGRESPKLF

v_call: TRBV6-5
j_call: TRBJ1-6
cdr3_aa: ASSPTGARRNSPLH

v_call: TRBV10-3
j_call: TRBJ2-3
cdr3_aa: AISESRTSTDTQY

v_call: TRBV5-1
j_call: TRBJ1-1
cdr3_aa: ASSLVKGKANTEAF

v_call: TRBV7-2
j_call: TRBJ2-1
cdr3_aa: ASSLHMSYEQF

v_call: TRBV11-2
j_call: TRBJ2-1
cdr3_aa: ASSLDRPPLGEQF

v_call: TRBV10-3
j_call: TRBJ1-5
cdr3_aa: AISESGVSNQPQH

v_call: TRBV3-1
j_call: TRBJ2-5
cdr3_aa: ASSAHSRLAVDETQY

v_call: TRBV20-1
j_call: TRBJ1-2
cdr3_aa: SARPDYVGYT

v_call: TRBV5-1
j_call: TRBJ2-2
cdr3_aa: ASSIGASVTELGELF

v_call: TRBV10-3
j_call: TRBJ2-1
cdr3_aa: AISDLIWRGGREQF

v_call: TRBV19
j_call: TRBJ2-4
cdr3_aa: ASARGVGKNIQY

v_call: TRBV3-1
j_call: TRBJ1-5
cdr3_aa: ASSQVMGSGQPQH

v_call: TRBV20-1
j_call: TRBJ2-7
cdr3_aa: SARGTREDYEQY

v_call: TRBV5-4
j_call: TRBJ1-2
cdr3_aa: ASNPVGTRRRYGYT

v_call: TRBV6-6
j_call: TRBJ2-7
cdr3_aa: ATKGARNEQY

v_call: TRBV7-6
j_call: TRBJ1-2
cdr3_aa: ASSASLGALDYGYT

v_call: TRBV28
j_call: TRBJ1-2
cdr3_aa: ASRRQGYGYT

v_call: TRBV3-1
j_call: TRBJ2-1
cdr3_aa: ASSHSGGSYNEQF

v_call: TRBV6-2/TRBV6-3
j_call: TRBJ2-1
cdr3_aa: ASSLGRPTYNEQF

v_call: TRBV19
j_call: TRBJ1-6
cdr3_aa: ASRPGTGPSPLH

v_call: TRBV28
j_call: TRBJ1-5
cdr3_aa: ASSLRGPQPQH

v_call: TRBV5-1
j_call: TRBJ2-3
cdr3_aa: ASSRSGGTDTQY

v_call: TRBV25-1
j_call: TRBJ1-6
cdr3_aa: ASSLSPYNSPLH

v_call: TRBV28
j_call: TRBJ1-1
cdr3_aa: ASSPPTGNTEVF

v_call: TRBV6-5
j_call: TRBJ2-2
cdr3_aa: ASSSSGGAGELF

v_call: TRBV19
j_call: TRBJ1-4
cdr3_aa: ASRQGVREKLF

v_call: TRBV4-1
j_call: TRBJ2-5
cdr3_aa: ASSSRLAETQY

v_call: TRBV9
j_call: TRBJ2-3
cdr3_aa: ASSARDFHSTDTQY

v_call: TRBV19
j_call: TRBJ2-5
cdr3_aa: ASSIGQGQLGTQY